The rows below give T cell receptor beta chains drawn from one sample of a study of cytomegalovirus exposure and HLA in healthy donors. The assay was immunoSEQ multiplex PCR, and TCRdb's table has in-frame clones only and misses some. The sample contains about 190,000 clones, over 75% of which appear only once. The specimen was PBMCs. The receptors stem from a man aged 40-50 years in good health and CMV-seropositive. Both conserved end residues are trimmed from each CDR3. Each record gives: J gene, V gene, clone size, CDR3 protein. Size is omitted from some rows. Given values are once, few, many or a class for expanded clones.

>TRBJ2-1|TRBV27|.
ASSLGGGGQNEQF
>TRBJ1-5|TRBV7-6|.
ASSRGTDSNQPQH
>TRBJ1-1|TRBV18|.
ATTRQVENTEAF
>TRBJ2-1|TRBV7-3|once
ASSPGVRSSYNEQF
>TRBJ2-7|TRBV6-4|.
ASTPPDVAGGTYEQY
>TRBJ1-2|TRBV2|.
ASSESAANYGYT
>TRBJ1-5|TRBV7-6|.
ASSISQNNQPQH
>TRBJ2-3|TRBV9|.
ASSPSVGGGLATQY
>TRBJ1-2|TRBV19|once
ASSGQGGRGYGYT
>TRBJ1-4|TRBV6-5|.
ASSPLQGSGEKLF
>TRBJ2-5|TRBV7-3|.
ASRSGGEETQY
>TRBJ1-4|TRBV7-6|.
ASSLAEQGAEANEKLF
>TRBJ1-1|TRBV30|.
AWRGGRETEAF
>TRBJ1-5|TRBV30|.
AWRQGTEGNQPQH
>TRBJ2-5|TRBV19|.
ASSTTGLETQY
>TRBJ2-7|TRBV10-2|.
ASSTPGVNAYEQY